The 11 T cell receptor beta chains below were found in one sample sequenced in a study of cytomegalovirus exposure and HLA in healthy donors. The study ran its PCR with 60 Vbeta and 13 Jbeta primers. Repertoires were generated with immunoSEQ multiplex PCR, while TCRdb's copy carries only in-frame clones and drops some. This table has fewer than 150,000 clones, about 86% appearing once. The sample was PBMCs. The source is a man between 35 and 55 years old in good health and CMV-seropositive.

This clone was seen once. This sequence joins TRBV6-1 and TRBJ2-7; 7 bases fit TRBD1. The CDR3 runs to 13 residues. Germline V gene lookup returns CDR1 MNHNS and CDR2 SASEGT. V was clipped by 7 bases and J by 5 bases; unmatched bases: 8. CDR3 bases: TGTGCCAGCAAATTTAGACAGGGCAACGAGCAGTACTTC. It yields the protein CASKFRQGNEQYF.

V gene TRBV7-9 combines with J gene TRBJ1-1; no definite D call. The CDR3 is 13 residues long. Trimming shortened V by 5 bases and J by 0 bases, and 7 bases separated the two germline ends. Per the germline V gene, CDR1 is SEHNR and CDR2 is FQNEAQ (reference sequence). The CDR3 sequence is CASSRELNTEAFF. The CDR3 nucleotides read TGTGCCAGCAGCCGAGAGTTGAACACTGAAGCTTTCTTT. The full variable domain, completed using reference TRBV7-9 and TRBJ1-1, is DTGVSQNPRHKITKRGQNVTFRCDPISEHNRLYWYRQTLGQGPEFLTYFQNEAQLEKSRLLSDRFSAERPKGSFSTLEIQRTEQGDSAMYLCASSRELNTEAFFGQGTRLTVV.

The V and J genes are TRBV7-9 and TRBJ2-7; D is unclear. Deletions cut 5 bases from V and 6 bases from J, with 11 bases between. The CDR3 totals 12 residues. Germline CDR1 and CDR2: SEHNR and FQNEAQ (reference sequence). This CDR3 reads CASSSIVVEQYF. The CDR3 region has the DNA TGTGCCAGCAGCAGTATAGTAGTCGAGCAGTACTTC.

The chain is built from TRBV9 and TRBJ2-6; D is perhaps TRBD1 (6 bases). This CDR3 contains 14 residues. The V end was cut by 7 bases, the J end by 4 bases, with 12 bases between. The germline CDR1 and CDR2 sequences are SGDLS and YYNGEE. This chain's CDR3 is CASHTGTGANVLTF. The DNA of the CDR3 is TGTGCCAGCCATACAGGGACCGGGGCCAACGTCCTGACTTTC.

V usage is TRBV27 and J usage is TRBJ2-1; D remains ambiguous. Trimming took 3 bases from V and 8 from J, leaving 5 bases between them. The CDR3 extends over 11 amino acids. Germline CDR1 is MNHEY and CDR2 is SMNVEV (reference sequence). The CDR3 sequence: CASSFEYEQFF. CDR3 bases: TGTGCCAGCAGTTTCGAGTATGAGCAGTTCTTC.

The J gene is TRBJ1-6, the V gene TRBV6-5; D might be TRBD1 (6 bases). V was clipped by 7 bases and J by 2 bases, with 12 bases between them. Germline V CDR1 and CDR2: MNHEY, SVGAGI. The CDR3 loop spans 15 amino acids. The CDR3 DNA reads TGTGCCAGCAACAGGGATAATCCCTATAATTCACCCCTCCACTTT. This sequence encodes CASNRDNPYNSPLHF.

The chain's CDR3 is CASSSADRSSYEQYF. The CDR3 DNA sequence: TGTGCCAGCAGCTCCGCTGACAGAAGCTCCTACGAGCAGTACTTC. The chain combines TRBV7-9 with TRBJ2-7; possibly TRBD1 for D (5 bases). CDR3 length equals 15 residues. V gave up 4 bases and J gave up 0 bases, with 13 bases separating them. CDR1 SEHNR and CDR2 FQNEAQ come from the germline V gene (reference sequence).

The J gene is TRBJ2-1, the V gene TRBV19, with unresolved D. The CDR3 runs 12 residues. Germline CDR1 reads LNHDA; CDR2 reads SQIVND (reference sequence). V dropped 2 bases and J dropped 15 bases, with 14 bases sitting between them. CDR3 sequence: CASSISPIRVFF. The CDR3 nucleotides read TGTGCCAGTAGTATATCCCCCATCCGCGTGTTCTTC.

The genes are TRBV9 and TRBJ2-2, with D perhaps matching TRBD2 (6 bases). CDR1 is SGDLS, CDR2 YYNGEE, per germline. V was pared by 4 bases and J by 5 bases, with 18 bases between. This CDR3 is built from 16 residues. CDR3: CASSSYSLALTGELFF. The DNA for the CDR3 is TGTGCCAGCAGCTCCTACAGTCTAGCGCTAACCGGGGAGCTGTTTTTT.

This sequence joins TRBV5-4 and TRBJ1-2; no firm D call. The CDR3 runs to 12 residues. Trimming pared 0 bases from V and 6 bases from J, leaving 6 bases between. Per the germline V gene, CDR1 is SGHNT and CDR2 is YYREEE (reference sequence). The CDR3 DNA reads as TGTGCCAGCAGCTTGGTTGACAATGGCTACACCTTC. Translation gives CASSLVDNGYTF.

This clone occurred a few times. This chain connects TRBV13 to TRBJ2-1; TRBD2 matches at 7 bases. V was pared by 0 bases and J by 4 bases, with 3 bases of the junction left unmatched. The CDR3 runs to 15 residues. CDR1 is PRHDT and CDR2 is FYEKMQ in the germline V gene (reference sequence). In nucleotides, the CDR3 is TGTGCCAGCAGCTTAGGCCTCGGGGGGTACAATGAGCAGTTCTTC. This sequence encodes CASSLGLGGYNEQFF.